The clone carrying this TCR beta chain was observed many times. The time point denotes: patch test 1, 2 weeks after DPC sensitization. The treatment was: therapeutic diphenylcyclopropenone sensitization with weekly scalp DPC. The data stem from a study of human T cells and chemical hapten exposure. On the study more broadly: For sensitization, 2% DPC was applied to an approximately 2 cm by approximately 2 cm patch of upper inner arm skin.

This CDR3 contains 15 residues. The germline V and J ends were trimmed by 4 bases and 0 bases, with 12 bases remaining between them. Germline loops: CDR1 WSHSY, CDR2 SAAADI. Each CDR3 protein gets one entry after TCRdb re-called the RACE reads with MiXCR. The sample has some 350,000 distinct CDR3 sequences; around 7% are singletons. The receptor's source is a woman younger than 35 with alopecia areata. Some clones in this sample may be carry-over from other donors' samples. The V call is TRBV10-2, the J call TRBJ1-1; D remains unclear. Sequencing was performed on whole blood, taken in connection with sensitization to the hapten diphenylcyclopropenone (DPC). CDR3 residues: CASSGQNLMNTEAFF. In DNA form, the CDR3 reads TGCGCCAGCAGTGGACAAAACTTGATGAACACTGAAGCTTTCTTT.